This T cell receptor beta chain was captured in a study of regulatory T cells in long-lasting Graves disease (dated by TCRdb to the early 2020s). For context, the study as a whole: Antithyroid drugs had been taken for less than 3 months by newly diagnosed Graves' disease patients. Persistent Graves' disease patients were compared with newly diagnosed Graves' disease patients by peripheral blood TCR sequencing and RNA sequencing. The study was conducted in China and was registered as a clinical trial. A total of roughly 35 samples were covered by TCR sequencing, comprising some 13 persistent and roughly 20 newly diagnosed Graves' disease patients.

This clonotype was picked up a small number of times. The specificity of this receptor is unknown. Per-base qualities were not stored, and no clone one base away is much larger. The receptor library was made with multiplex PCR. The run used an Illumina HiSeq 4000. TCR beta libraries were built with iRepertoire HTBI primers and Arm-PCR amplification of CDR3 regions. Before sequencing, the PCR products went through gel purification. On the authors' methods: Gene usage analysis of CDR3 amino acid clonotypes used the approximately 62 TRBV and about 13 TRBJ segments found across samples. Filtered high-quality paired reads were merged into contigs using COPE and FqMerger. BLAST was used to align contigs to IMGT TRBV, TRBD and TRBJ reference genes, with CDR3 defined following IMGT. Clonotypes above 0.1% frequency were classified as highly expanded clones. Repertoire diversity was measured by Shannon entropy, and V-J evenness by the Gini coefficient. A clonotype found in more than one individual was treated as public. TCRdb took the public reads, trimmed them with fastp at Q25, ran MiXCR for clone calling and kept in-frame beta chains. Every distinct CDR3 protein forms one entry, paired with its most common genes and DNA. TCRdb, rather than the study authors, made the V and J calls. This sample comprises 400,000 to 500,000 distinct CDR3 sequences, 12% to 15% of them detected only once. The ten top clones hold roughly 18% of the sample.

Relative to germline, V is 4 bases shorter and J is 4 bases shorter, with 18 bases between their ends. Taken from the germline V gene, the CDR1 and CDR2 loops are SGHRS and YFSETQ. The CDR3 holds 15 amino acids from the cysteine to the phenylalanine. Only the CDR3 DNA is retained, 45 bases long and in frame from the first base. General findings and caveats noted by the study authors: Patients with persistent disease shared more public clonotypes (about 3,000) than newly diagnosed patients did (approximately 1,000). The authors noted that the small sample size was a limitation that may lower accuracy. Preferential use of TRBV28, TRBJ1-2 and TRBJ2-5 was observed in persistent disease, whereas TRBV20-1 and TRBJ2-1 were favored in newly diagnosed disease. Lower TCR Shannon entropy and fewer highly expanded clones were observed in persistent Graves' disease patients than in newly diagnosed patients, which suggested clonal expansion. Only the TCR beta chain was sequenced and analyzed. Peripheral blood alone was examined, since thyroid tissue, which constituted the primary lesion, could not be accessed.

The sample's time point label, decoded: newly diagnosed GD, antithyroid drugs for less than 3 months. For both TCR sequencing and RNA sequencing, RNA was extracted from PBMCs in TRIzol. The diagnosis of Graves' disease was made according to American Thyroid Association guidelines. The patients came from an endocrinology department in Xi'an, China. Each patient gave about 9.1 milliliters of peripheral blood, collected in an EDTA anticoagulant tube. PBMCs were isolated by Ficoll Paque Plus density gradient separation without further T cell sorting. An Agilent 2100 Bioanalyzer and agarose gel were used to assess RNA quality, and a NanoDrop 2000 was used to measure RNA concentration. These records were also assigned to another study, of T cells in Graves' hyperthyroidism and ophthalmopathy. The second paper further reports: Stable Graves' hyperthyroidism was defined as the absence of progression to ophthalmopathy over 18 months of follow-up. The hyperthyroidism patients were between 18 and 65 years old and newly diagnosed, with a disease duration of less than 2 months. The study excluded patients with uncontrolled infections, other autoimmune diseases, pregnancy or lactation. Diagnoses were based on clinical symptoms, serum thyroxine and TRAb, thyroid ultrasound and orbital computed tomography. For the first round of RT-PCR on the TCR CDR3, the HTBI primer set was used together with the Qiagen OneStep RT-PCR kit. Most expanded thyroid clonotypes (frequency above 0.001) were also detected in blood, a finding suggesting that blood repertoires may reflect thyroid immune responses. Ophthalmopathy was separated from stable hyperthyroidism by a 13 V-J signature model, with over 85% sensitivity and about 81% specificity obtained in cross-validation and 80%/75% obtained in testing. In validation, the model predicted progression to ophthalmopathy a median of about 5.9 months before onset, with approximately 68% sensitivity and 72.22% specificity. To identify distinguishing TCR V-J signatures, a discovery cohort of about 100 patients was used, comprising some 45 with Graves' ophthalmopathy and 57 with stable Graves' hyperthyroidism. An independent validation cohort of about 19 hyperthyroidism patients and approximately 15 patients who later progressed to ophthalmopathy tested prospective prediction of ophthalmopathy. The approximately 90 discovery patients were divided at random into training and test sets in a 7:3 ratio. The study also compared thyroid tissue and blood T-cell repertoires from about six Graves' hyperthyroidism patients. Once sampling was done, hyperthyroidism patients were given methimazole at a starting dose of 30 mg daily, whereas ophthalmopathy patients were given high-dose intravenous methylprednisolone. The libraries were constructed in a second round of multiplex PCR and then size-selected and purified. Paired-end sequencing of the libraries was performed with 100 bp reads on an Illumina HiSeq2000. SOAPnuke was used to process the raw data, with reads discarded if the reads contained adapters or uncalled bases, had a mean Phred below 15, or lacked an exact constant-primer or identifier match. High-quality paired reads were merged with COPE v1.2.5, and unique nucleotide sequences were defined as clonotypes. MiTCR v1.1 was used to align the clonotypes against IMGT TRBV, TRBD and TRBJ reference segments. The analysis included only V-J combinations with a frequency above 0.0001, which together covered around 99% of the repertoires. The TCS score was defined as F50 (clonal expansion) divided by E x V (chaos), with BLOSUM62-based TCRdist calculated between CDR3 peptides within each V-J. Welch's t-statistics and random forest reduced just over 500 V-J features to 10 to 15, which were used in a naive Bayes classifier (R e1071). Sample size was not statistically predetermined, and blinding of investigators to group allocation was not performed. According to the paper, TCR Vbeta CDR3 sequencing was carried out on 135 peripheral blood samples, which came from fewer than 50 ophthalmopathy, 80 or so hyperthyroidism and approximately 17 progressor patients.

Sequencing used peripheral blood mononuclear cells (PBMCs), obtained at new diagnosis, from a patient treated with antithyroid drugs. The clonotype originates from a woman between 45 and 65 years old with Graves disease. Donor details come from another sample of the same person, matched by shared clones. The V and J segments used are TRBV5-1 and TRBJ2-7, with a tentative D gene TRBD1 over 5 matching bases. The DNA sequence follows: TGCGCCAGCAGCCCGGAATTGGACACAGGATACGAGCAGTACTTC. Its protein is CASSPELDTGYEQYF.